These 17 T cell receptor beta chains originate from one sample sequenced in a study of OX40 agonist ivuxolimab in advanced cancers. Libraries were prepared by immunoSEQ multiplex PCR; TCRdb keeps only in-frame clonotypes and omits some of them. This sample carries about 91,000 clones, around nine tenths of them seen once, and the ten largest clones take approximately 0.54%. The sample in question was CD4+ or CD8+ T cells sorted from blood, obtained in a trial of the OX40 agonist ivuxolimab. These receptors were taken from an adult with an advanced solid tumor such as melanoma, head and neck, liver or kidney cancer.

The gene calls are TRBV29-1 and TRBJ2-7; D is possibly TRBD1 (5 bases). V lost 4 bases to trimming and J lost 2 bases, with 12 bases between them. CDR3 length equals 13 residues. Per the germline V gene, CDR1 is SQVTM and CDR2 is ANQGSEA. DNA for the CDR3: TGCAGCGTTGCCCCCGACAGTACCTACGAGCAGTACTTC. Encoded protein: CSVAPDSTYEQYF.

This chain connects TRBV11-2 to TRBJ1-2; possibly TRBD1 for D (5 bases). This CDR3 has 15 residues. V was shortened by 7 bases and J by 3 bases, with 18 bases between the two germline ends. Germline assignment: CDR1 SGHAT and CDR2 FQNNGV. CDR3 coding DNA: TGTGCCAGCAACCGTCCGGGACTCCCGGACTATGGCTACACCTTC. Encoded protein: CASNRPGLPDYGYTF.

The V call is TRBV7-7, the J call TRBJ2-7; 7 nucleotides line up with TRBD1. The junction had 7 bases not matched to a gene; V was cut back by 4 bases and J by 7 bases. The CDR3 spans 13 residues. CDR1 SSHAT and CDR2 FNYEAQ come from the germline V gene (reference sequence). The CDR3 DNA sequence: TGTGCCAGCAGCTCGACAGGGTCCGGGGAGCAGTACTTC. It specifies CASSSTGSGEQYF.

The chain combines TRBV7-7 with TRBJ2-5, with 7 positions matching TRBD1. This CDR3 region has 17 residues. Unmatched junction bases numbered 12, after V lost 2 bases and J lost 3 bases. CDR1 is SSHAT and CDR2 is FNYEAQ in the germline V gene (reference sequence). As DNA, the CDR3 is TGTGCCAGCAGCTTACACGACCCCGGGACAGCAGAAGAGACCCAGTACTTC. Residues: CASSLHDPGTAEETQYF.

J is TRBJ2-2 and V is TRBV7-2; TRBD2 agrees at 7 bases. The CDR3 spans 13 residues. With V trimmed by 5 bases and J by 6 bases, 3 bases remained unmatched. The V gene's germline CDR1 is SGHTA and CDR2 FQGNSA. CDR3 coding DNA: TGTGCCAGCAGCAATGGGGGGGCCGGGGAGCTGTTTTTT. Protein product: CASSNGGAGELFF.

The J gene is TRBJ1-5, the V gene TRBV7-2; D uncertain. The germline CDR1 and CDR2 sequences are SGHTA and FQGNSA. Deletions cut 2 bases from V and 7 bases from J, with 9 bases between. The CDR3 loop spans 13 amino acids. This CDR3 is CASSLFQGQPQHF. The CDR3 nucleotides are TGTGCCAGCAGCTTATTTCAAGGGCAGCCCCAGCATTTT.

The J gene is TRBJ1-2, the V gene TRBV7-2; tentatively, D is TRBD1 (5 bases). The CDR3 is 13 residues long. V lost 5 bases and J lost 8, with 15 bases in between. CDR1 is SGHTA and CDR2 is FQGNSA in the germline V gene. CDR3 amino acids: CASSPLMGVGYTF. The DNA of the CDR3 is TGTGCCAGCAGCCCTCTAATGGGGGTCGGCTACACCTTC.

The CDR3 sequence: CASSDGRPGGNQPQHF. In nucleotides, the CDR3 is TGTGCCAGCAGTGATGGCCGGCCTGGGGGCAATCAGCCCCAGCATTTT. This rearrangement joins TRBV2 to TRBJ1-5; D is uncertain. This CDR3 contains 16 residues. Trimming removed 3 bases at V and 2 bases at J, with 14 bases between. Germline V gene lookup returns CDR1 SNHLY and CDR2 FYNNEI.

This chain connects TRBV5-1 to TRBJ1-1, with D unresolved. V shed 5 bases and J shed 4 bases, with 12 bases lying between them. Germline assignment: CDR1 SGHRS and CDR2 YFSETQ. The CDR3 is 13 residues long. The CDR3 DNA sequence: TGCGCCAGCAGACCAATGGCGGGCACTGAAGCTTTCTTT. It specifies CASRPMAGTEAFF.

The chain uses TRBV6-5 and TRBJ1-1; D gene unclear. This CDR3 is 12 amino acids long. Germline lookup yields CDR1 MNHEY and CDR2 SVGAGI. Trimming left V 6 bases short and J 5 bases short, with 10 bases between. CDR3 region: CASSLRTTEAFF. In DNA, the CDR3 is TGTGCCAGCAGCCTCAGGACTACTGAAGCTTTCTTT.

The chain combines TRBV14 with TRBJ1-2; D gene unclear. The ends were cut back, 0 bases at V and 14 bases at J, with 10 bases in the middle. Per the germline V gene, CDR1 is SGHDN and CDR2 is FVKESK. The CDR3 has 11 amino acids. The DNA of the CDR3 is TGTGCCAGCAGCCAAGATATAGCCCTTACCTTC. Translating it yields CASSQDIALTF. The whole variable domain, remainder taken from reference TRBV14 and TRBJ1-2, is EAGVTQFPSHSVIEKGQTVTLRCDPISGHDNLYWYRRVMGKEIKFLLHFVKESKQDESGMPNNRFLAERTGGTYSTLKVQPAELEDSGVYFCASSQDIALTFGSGTRLTVV.

This clone was found once. V gene TRBV6-5 combines with J gene TRBJ2-7; D is tentatively TRBD1 or TRBD2 (5 bases each). With 1 base removed from V and 7 bases from J, the gap between germline ends came to 17 bases. From germline, CDR1 is MNHEY and CDR2 SVGAGI. The CDR3 extends over 15 amino acids. The CDR3 protein is CASSYLGTLVGEQYF. The CDR3 region has the DNA TGTGCCAGCAGTTACTTAGGGACCCTCGTGGGGGAGCAGTACTTC.

This chain links TRBV6-6 with TRBJ2-7; the match to TRBD2 covers 9 bases. CDR1 MNHNY and CDR2 SVGAGI come from the germline V gene (reference sequence). The trim removed 2 bases at V and 1 base at J, leaving 6 bases unmatched. The CDR3 is made up of 16 amino acids. The CDR3 reads CASSYVASGVSYEQYF. The CDR3 DNA follows: TGTGCCAGCAGTTACGTTGCTAGCGGGGTTTCCTACGAGCAGTACTTC.

The CDR3: CASSRDSPELFF. CDR3 DNA: TGTGCCAGCAGCCGGGACTCCCCGGAGCTGTTTTTT. V is TRBV5-5 and J is TRBJ2-2; D possibly corresponds to TRBD2 (6 bases). Germline V gene data show CDR1 as SGHKS and CDR2 as YYEKEE (reference sequence). V lost 4 bases and J 10 bases, leaving 11 bases between the germline ends. CDR3 length: 12 amino acids.

This clone was detected once. In nucleotides, the CDR3 is TGTGCCACCAGCAGGGAACAGGCGTATAATGAAAAACTGTTTTTT. Amino acids: CATSREQAYNEKLFF. This chain joins TRBV15 and TRBJ1-4, with D possibly TRBD1 on 5 matching bases. The germline CDR1 and CDR2 sequences are LNHNV and YYDKDF (reference sequence). CDR3 size: 15 residues. V was cut by 3 bases and J by 4 bases, with 12 bases left in between.

The J gene is TRBJ2-1, the V gene TRBV4-2; D is undetermined. The CDR3 is 13 residues long. V was cut by 0 bases and J by 7 bases, with 7 bases left in between. The V gene's germline CDR1 is LGHNA and CDR2 YNFKEQ. The CDR3 here is CASSQEGSNEQFF. In nucleotides, the CDR3 is TGTGCCAGCAGCCAAGAGGGAAGTAATGAGCAGTTCTTC.

J is TRBJ2-7 and V is TRBV7-9, with 10 bases matching TRBD1. The CDR3 spans 14 residues. Germline CDR1 reads SEHNR; CDR2 reads FQNEAQ (reference sequence). V dropped 7 bases and J dropped 2; count of bases not matched to a gene: 5. CDR3 sequence: CASNTGTGAYEQYF. The CDR3 coding sequence is TGTGCCAGCAACACCGGGACAGGGGCCTACGAGCAGTACTTC. The full variable domain, with the rest looked up from reference TRBV7-9 and TRBJ2-7, is DTGVSQNPRHKITKRGQNVTFRCDPISEHNRLYWYRQTLGQGPEFLTYFQNEAQLEKSRLLSDRFSAERPKGSFSTLEIQRTEQGDSAMYLCASNTGTGAYEQYFGPGTRLTVT.